Each of the 11 T cell receptor beta chains below was sequenced from the same sample in a study of T cell responses to AZD1222 COVID-19 vaccine. Method: immunoSEQ multiplex PCR; TCRdb's copy keeps in-frame clones and lacks some. The table records some 100,000 clones, about nine tenths of them present only once. The sample here was peripheral blood, taken on day 0 of AZD1222 vaccination. The receptors were sampled from an adult in good health.

The chain recombines TRBV29-1 with TRBJ1-5; tentatively, D is TRBD1 (6 bases). This CDR3 spans 15 amino acids. Trimming removed 7 bases from V and 0 bases from J, with 16 bases in between. CDR1 is SQVTM and CDR2 is ANQGSEA in the germline V gene. Written as DNA, the CDR3 is TGCAGCGCCAGAGAGGGGGTGAATAGCAATCAGCCCCAGCATTTT. Translating it yields CSAREGVNSNQPQHF.

This chain links TRBV28 with TRBJ1-2; tentative D call: TRBD1 (6 bases). The V and J ends lost 2 bases and 2 bases respectively, with 18 bases between them. CDR1 MDHEN and CDR2 SYDVKM come from the germline V gene. The CDR3 has 17 amino acids. Here the CDR3 reads CASSLRYRLDRNYGYTF. CDR3 bases: TGTGCCAGCAGTTTACGCTACCGTTTAGACAGGAACTATGGCTACACCTTC.

The J gene is TRBJ2-6, the V gene TRBV11-2; D unresolved. The germline gives CDR1 SGHAT, CDR2 FQNNGV. The V end lost 1 base, the J end lost 2 bases, and 12 bases lay between the germline ends. This CDR3 region has 17 residues. The CDR3 DNA reads as TGTGCCAGCAGCTTAGTTCGGTCAGGAACTGGGGCCAACGTCCTGACTTTC. Translation gives CASSLVRSGTGANVLTF.

The V gene is TRBV5-1, the J gene TRBJ1-5, with TRBD1 as a possible D gene (5 bases). Looked up from germline, CDR1 is SGHRS and CDR2 is YFSETQ. CDR3 length: 15 amino acids. V was clipped by 4 bases and J by 3 bases, with 14 bases between them. CDR3: CASSVGTDVNQPQHF. In nucleotides, the CDR3 is TGCGCCAGCAGCGTCGGGACGGACGTCAATCAGCCCCAGCATTTT.

The chain carries TRBV27 and TRBJ2-5; D uncertain. This CDR3 is built from 12 residues. CDR1 MNHEY and CDR2 SMNVEV come from the germline V gene (reference sequence). Trimming pared 6 bases from V and 3 bases from J, leaving 8 bases between. The CDR3 DNA reads as TGTGCCAGCAGGGATCTCAAAGAGACCCAGTACTTC. Its translation is CASRDLKETQYF.

The chain combines TRBV13 with TRBJ2-2, with 9 nucleotides matching TRBD2. This CDR3 is 16 amino acids long. Germline values: CDR1 PRHDT, CDR2 FYEKMQ (reference sequence). V shed 7 bases and J 5 bases; nucleotides not matched to a gene: 11. CDR3 coding DNA: TGTGCCAGCACCAAAAGCGGGAGGACCTTTACCGGGGAGCTGTTTTTT. It translates to CASTKSGRTFTGELFF.

The rearrangement links TRBV19 to TRBJ2-3; perhaps TRBD2 as D (5 bases). The V and J ends lost 7 bases and 2 bases respectively, with 16 bases between them. The CDR3 extends over 15 amino acids. In germline, CDR1 is LNHDA, CDR2 SQIVND (reference sequence). As DNA, the CDR3 is TGTGCCAGTACCTCTGGGAGTTCACTCACAGATACGCAGTATTTT. It yields the protein CASTSGSSLTDTQYF.

The genes are TRBV9 and TRBJ1-2; 7 bases match TRBD1. V lost 3 bases, J lost 1 base, and 9 bases stayed unmatched. The V gene's germline CDR1 is SGDLS and CDR2 YYNGEE. The CDR3 runs to 16 residues. CDR3 in amino acids: CASSASRQGINYGYTF. The DNA of the CDR3 is TGTGCCAGCAGCGCTTCCCGACAGGGAATTAACTATGGCTACACCTTC.

Notes on this clone: The sample holds other DNA sequences that translate to the same CDR3. This rearrangement joins TRBV30 to TRBJ1-1; TRBD1 matches 7 bases. This CDR3 is 12 amino acids long. J was trimmed by 4 bases and V by 1 base; bases with no gene match: 0. Germline V gene lookup returns CDR1 GTSNPN and CDR2 SVGIG (reference sequence). CDR3 protein: CAWSDRGTEAFF. CDR3 sequence (DNA): TGTGCCTGGAGTGACAGGGGCACTGAAGCTTTCTTT.

The gene calls are TRBV5-4 and TRBJ2-7, with 8 bases aligning to TRBD1. Unmatched junction bases numbered 4, after V lost 4 bases and J lost 1 base. Per the germline V gene, CDR1 is SGHNT and CDR2 is YYREEE (reference sequence). The CDR3 spans 14 residues. The CDR3 DNA is TGTGCCAGCAGCGACAGGGGACGATCCTACGAGCAGTACTTC. Amino acid sequence: CASSDRGRSYEQYF.

The V and J genes are TRBV12-3 or TRBV12-4 and TRBJ1-5; the match to TRBD1 covers 7 bases. J gave up 6 bases and V 6 bases, and 5 bases lay outside the gene matches. The CDR3 runs 13 residues. The CDR3 sequence: CASSRGTAQPQHF. In DNA, the CDR3 is TGTGCCAGCAGCCGGGGGACAGCTCAGCCCCAGCATTTT.